What follows are 14 T cell receptor beta chains derived from one specimen sequenced in a study of T-cell reconstitution after alpha-beta-depleted transplantation in children. Unique molecular identifiers were incorporated during preparation of the TCRbeta library. TCRdb redid the calling of the PCR reads with MiXCR, one entry per CDR3 protein. The sample has about 580,000 distinct CDR3 sequences, about 21% seen once. The material sequenced was PBMCs, mostly from graft donor cells, taken 360 days after TCRalphabeta/CD19-depleted stem cell transplant. Receptors originate from a boy in the first two years of life who had a stem cell transplant for acute myeloid leukemia, so the T cells may come from the graft donor.

This clonotype was observed at least ten times. The chain links TRBV12-3 or TRBV12-4 to TRBJ1-5; TRBD1 matches at 7 bases. The J segment lost 7 bases and the V segment lost 7 bases, leaving 7 bases of the junction unmatched. The CDR3 is made up of 13 amino acids. Written as DNA, the CDR3 is TGTGCCAGCACCCCCGAAGGGGGCCAGCCCCAGCATTTT. Residues: CASTPEGGQPQHF.

In its sample, this clonotype was seen many times. The V call is TRBV6-5, the J call TRBJ1-1; D gene uncertain. V gave up 2 bases and J gave up 3 bases, with 7 bases separating them. Germline loops: CDR1 MNHEY, CDR2 SVGAGI. This CDR3 contains 13 residues. CDR3 sequence (DNA): TGTGCCAGCAGTTACATGGACCACACTGAAGCTTTCTTT. It codes for CASSYMDHTEAFF.

This clonotype was counted a few times. The rearrangement links TRBV20-1 to TRBJ2-5; 13 bases are shared with TRBD2. This CDR3 region has 16 residues. Unmatched junction bases numbered 9, after V lost 3 bases and J lost 5 bases. Germline values: CDR1 DFQATT, CDR2 SNEGSKA (reference sequence). The CDR3 coding sequence is TGCAGTGCTAGGGCCACTAGCGGGGGGGCGAGGGAGACCCAGTACTTC. This gives the protein CSARATSGGARETQYF.

CDR3 residues: CASKSVSEGYNEQFF. CDR3 coding DNA: TGTGCCAGCAAGTCGGTTAGCGAGGGATACAATGAGCAGTTCTTC. The genes are TRBV25-1 and TRBJ2-1; tentatively, D is TRBD2 (5 bases). Trimming took off 7 bases at V and 4 bases at J, with 17 bases between the two ends. The germline V gene encodes CDR1 MGHDK and CDR2 SYGVNS. This CDR3 region has 15 residues.

This clonotype was counted only a few times. The V and J genes are TRBV7-9 and TRBJ1-1; D uncertain. V was clipped by 1 base and J by 1 base, with 10 bases between them. The CDR3 totals 15 residues. Germline V gives CDR1 SEHNR, CDR2 FQNEAQ (reference sequence). CDR3 protein: CASSLVGQANTEAFF. CDR3 nucleotides: TGTGCCAGCAGCTTAGTCGGTCAGGCGAACACTGAAGCTTTCTTT.

The chain is built from TRBV7-6 and TRBJ2-5, with 10 bases identical to TRBD2. The germline CDR1 and CDR2 sequences are SGHVS and FNYEAQ. CDR3 length equals 16 residues. V lost 1 base, J lost 0 bases, and 2 bases stayed unmatched. The DNA for the CDR3 is TGTGCCAGCAGCTTAGTGACTAGCGGGTACCAAGAGACCCAGTACTTC. This gives the protein CASSLVTSGYQETQYF.

This clonotype appeared many times. The genes are TRBV12-3 or TRBV12-4 and TRBJ1-2; no firm D call. This CDR3 is built from 16 residues. V dropped 7 bases and J dropped 4 bases, with 22 bases sitting between them. DNA of the CDR3: TGTGCCAGCACCGTGCGCAGATTACTTACTTCCTATGGCTACACCTTC. Translation: CASTVRRLLTSYGYTF.

A few counts support this clonotype. This chain joins TRBV12-3 or TRBV12-4 and TRBJ2-3, with TRBD2 matching 8 bases. V dropped 6 bases and J dropped 6; count of bases not matched to a gene: 8. This CDR3 is built from 14 residues. In DNA, the CDR3 is TGTGCCAGCAGACCCCCGGGACTAGGGGATACGCAGTATTTT. This codes for CASRPPGLGDTQYF.

This clonotype showed up many times. The V call is TRBV29-1, the J call TRBJ2-7, with a tentative D call TRBD1 (6 bases). Germline CDR1 SQVTM, CDR2 ANQGSEA. Trimming stripped 4 bases from V and 5 bases from J, with 21 bases between. The CDR3 is made up of 15 amino acids. The CDR3 here is CSVGTARSLPNEQYF. The CDR3 nucleotides are TGCAGCGTTGGGACAGCTCGTTCACTTCCTAACGAGCAGTACTTC.

V usage is TRBV7-4 and J usage is TRBJ1-5, with unresolved D. Germline CDR1 reads SGHVT; CDR2 reads SQSDAQ. The CDR3 runs 15 residues. The V and J ends lost 1 base and 0 bases respectively, with 7 bases between them. CDR3 in amino acids: CASSLGVYSNQPQHF. CDR3 DNA sequence: TGTGCCAGCAGCTTAGGAGTTTATAGCAATCAGCCCCAGCATTTT. The variable domain in full, completed from reference TRBV7-4 and TRBJ1-5, reads GAGVSQSPRYKVAKRGRDVALRCDSISGHVTLYWYRQTLGQGSEVLTYSQSDAQRDKSGRPSGRFSAERPERSVSTLKIQRTEQGDSAVYLCASSLGVYSNQPQHFGDGTRLSIL.

The chain is built from TRBV21-1 and TRBJ1-5; the listed D gene, TRBD1, was not tested against the DNA. TRBV21-1 is reported as a pseudogene. The CDR3 is 15 amino acids. The CDR3 loop is CASSKGWTGSQPQHF. The CDR3 DNA reads as TGTGCCAGCAGCAAAGGTTGGACAGGTAGTCAGCCCCAGCATTTT.

This clonotype turned up a few times. The chain joins TRBV12-5 to TRBJ2-5; the match to TRBD2 covers 10 bases. The V segment lost 7 bases and the J segment 0 bases; nucleotides outside the gene matches: 11. CDR3 length: 17 residues. CDR1 LGHNT and CDR2 FRNRAP come from the germline V gene. The CDR3 loop reads CASAGASGGSYQETQYF. For the CDR3, the DNA is TGTGCTAGTGCCGGGGCTAGCGGGGGCTCGTACCAAGAGACCCAGTACTTC.

This clonotype has only a few counts. The rearrangement uses TRBV7-6 and TRBJ2-5; D is uncertain. The length of the CDR3 is 13 residues. Trimming removed 2 bases from V and 5 bases from J, with 9 bases in between. Germline lookup yields CDR1 SGHVS and CDR2 FNYEAQ. This CDR3 is CASSLRVGETQYF. In DNA form, the CDR3 reads TGTGCCAGCAGCTTACGGGTGGGGGAGACCCAGTACTTC. The complete variable domain, with remaining parts taken from reference TRBV7-6 and TRBJ2-5, reads GAGVSQSPRYKVTKRGQDVALRCDPISGHVSLYWYRQALGQGPEFLTYFNYEAQQDKSGLPNDRFSAERPEGSISTLTIQRTEQRDSAMYRCASSLRVGETQYFGPGTRLLVL.

V gene TRBV25-1 combines with J gene TRBJ2-5, with D maybe TRBD2 (6 bases). The germline V gene has CDR1 MGHDK and CDR2 SYGVNS. Trimming stripped 6 bases from V and 5 bases from J, with 13 bases between. There are 13 residues in the CDR3. The CDR3 loop reads CASSRLVGETQYF. The CDR3, as DNA: TGTGCCAGCAGCAGACTAGTTGGGGAGACCCAGTACTTC.